The text below deals with one T cell receptor (beta chain). The target antigen is unknown. The V gene's germline CDR1 is MDHEN and CDR2 SYDVKM. The CDR3 is 16 amino acids. With 4 bases clipped from V and 0 bases from J, the junction kept 5 bases outside the gene matches. This entry comes from a study of blood T cells in healthy people across ages. Study results and caveats: The donors' CMV status was not determined, possibly confounding changes in expanded clonotypes. Diversity of TCR beta correlated strongly with naive T cell percentage.

RNA extraction gave at least 6 micrograms of total RNA per sample. The authors ran a second PCR of about 7 to 11 cycles using a sample-barcoded 5' primer and a J-beta primer mix. TCRdb ran MiXCR on the 5' RACE reads and lists one entry per CDR3 protein. The sample includes under 1,000,000 distinct CDR3 sequences, about 45% seen only once; the top ten take 15% to 20%. This receptor was obtained from a man aged 80 or over in good health. The chain employs TRBV28 and TRBJ2-5; TRBD1 aligns across 10 bases. The sample taken for sequencing was blood. The CDR3 DNA sequence: TGTGCCAGCAGTTACGGGACAGGGGCGAACCAAGAGACCCAGTACTTC. It translates to CASSYGTGANQETQYF.